These 10 T cell receptor beta chains were sequenced from one sample in a study of T cells in Graves' hyperthyroidism and ophthalmopathy. Amplified TCR beta CDR3 regions derived from RNA transcripts. TCR CDR3 underwent first-round RT-PCR with the HTBI primer set. MiXCR, applied by TCRdb to the multiplex PCR reads, yields one record per CDR3 protein. The table records roughly 500,000 distinct CDR3 sequences, approximately 16% of them present only once. The sequencing sample was made of blood. These receptors were collected from a woman aged 30 to 39 with Graves' ophthalmopathy.

This clonotype has at least ten counts. This chain connects TRBV28 to TRBJ2-7, with TRBD2 identical over 8 bases. V was clipped by 5 bases and J by 1 base; unmatched bases: 4. The germline V gene has CDR1 MDHEN and CDR2 SYDVKM. This CDR3 is 14 amino acids long. The CDR3, as DNA: TGTGCCAGCAGTCAAAGCGGGGGATCCTACGAGCAGTACTTC. Translated: CASSQSGGSYEQYF.

Only a few counts were recorded for this clonotype. This chain connects TRBV27 to TRBJ2-2; D is ambiguous. Germline values: CDR1 MNHEY, CDR2 SMNVEV (reference sequence). Trimming took off 1 base at V and 4 bases at J, with 7 bases between the two ends. The CDR3 is made up of 14 amino acids. The CDR3 sequence: CASSLYPGTGELFF. The CDR3 bases are TGTGCCAGCAGTTTATATCCGGGCACCGGGGAGCTGTTTTTT.

This clonotype was observed a few times. V usage is TRBV6-4 and J usage is TRBJ2-3; D not certain. The CDR3 spans 14 residues. Per germline, CDR1 MRHNA and CDR2 SNTAGT. V was clipped by 2 bases and J by 0 bases, with 6 bases between them. CDR3 sequence reads: CASSDGVSTDTQYF. The CDR3 DNA reads as TGTGCCAGCAGTGACGGCGTCAGCACAGATACGCAGTATTTT.

A remark on this clonotype: Sequence at one end of the junction differs from germline and may be a read error. The J gene is TRBJ1-5, the V gene TRBV7-8; D perhaps matches TRBD1 (6 bases). Germline lookup yields CDR1 SGHVS and CDR2 FQNEAQ. There are 14 residues in the CDR3. The CDR3 DNA sequence: TGTGCCAGCAGCTTAGATGGGGGCAAGCAGCCCCAGCATTTT. The encoded protein is CASSLDGGKQPQHF.

This clonotype was found many times. V and J are TRBV12-3 or TRBV12-4 and TRBJ2-1, with 10 positions matching TRBD2. The CDR3 consists of 15 residues. V dropped 4 bases and J dropped 6; count of bases not matched to a gene: 6. CDR3 region: CASSSVAGGFNEQFF. The CDR3 bases are TGTGCCAGCAGTTCCGTAGCGGGAGGCTTCAATGAGCAGTTCTTC.

The table lists this clonotype with a few counts. The V gene is TRBV18, the J gene TRBJ2-5, with D perhaps matching TRBD2 (6 bases). Germline V gene data show CDR1 as KGHSH and CDR2 as LQKENI. The CDR3 consists of 13 residues. V gave up 9 bases and J gave up 0 bases, with 11 bases separating them. For the CDR3, the DNA is TGTGCCAGTGCGGGGCAGTACCAAGAGACCCAGTACTTC. Its protein product is CASAGQYQETQYF.

This clonotype occurred many times. The chain couples TRBV18 to TRBJ2-7; no reliable D call. Germline V gene sequence: CDR1 KGHSH, CDR2 LQKENI. Trimming took 8 bases from V and 0 from J, leaving 14 bases between them. CDR3 length: 14 amino acids. The CDR3 is CASRKDRSSYEQYF. CDR3 bases: TGTGCCAGCAGGAAGGACCGGAGCTCCTACGAGCAGTACTTC.

The sample holds many counts of this clonotype. V and J are TRBV7-2 and TRBJ1-4; D remains ambiguous. This CDR3 comprises 13 residues. Germline-derived CDR1 and CDR2 are SGHTA and FQGNSA. Between the trimmed V and J ends, which lost 1 base and 8 bases, there was a span of 8 bases. The CDR3 coding sequence is TGTGCCAGCAGCTTAGAGACGCACGAAAAACTGTTTTTT. Translating it yields CASSLETHEKLFF.

This clonotype was seen more than once but under ten times. The chain couples TRBV4-1 to TRBJ2-3; the match to TRBD2 covers 7 bases. The ends lost 0 bases at V and 4 bases at J; junction bases unmatched: 13. The CDR3 loop spans 18 amino acids. CDR1 is MGHRA and CDR2 is YSYEKL in the germline V gene. CDR3 region: CASSQEGEAGVVADTQYF. CDR3 sequence (DNA): TGCGCCAGCAGCCAAGAGGGTGAGGCGGGAGTTGTCGCAGATACGCAGTATTTT.

This clonotype came up a few times. V gene TRBV25-1 combines with J gene TRBJ2-3; D remains unclear. The CDR3 contains 15 residues. The V end lost 2 bases, the J end lost 0 bases, and 9 bases lay between the germline ends. Germline V gives CDR1 MGHDK, CDR2 SYGVNS. The CDR3 region is CASSEAGRSTDTQYF. Written as DNA, the CDR3 is TGTGCCAGCAGTGAAGCCGGGCGTAGCACAGATACGCAGTATTTT.